These T cell receptor beta chains were read from a single sample in a study of blood T cell repertoires in COVID-19. Here immunoSEQ multiplex PCR was the method, and the copy in TCRdb shows in-frame clones only, minus some. This repertoire shows about 170,000 clones, around 84% found once; its top ten account for around 13%. Sequencing used peripheral blood. All receptors derive from a woman aged 70-85 years with COVID-19, enrolled during active disease. The CDR3 runs from the conserved cysteine through the conserved F or W. The D gene is left open where the match is weak. For some rows the clone size is stated as once, few or many, or as a class when expanded; others skip it.

v_call	clone_size	d_call	j_call	cdr3_nt	cdr3_aa
TRBV5-5	-	TRBD1	TRBJ1-2	TGTGCCAGCAGCTTGGCCGTAGGACAGGGCTATGGCTACACCTTC	CASSLAVGQGYGYTF
TRBV5-8	-	-	TRBJ1-5	TGTGCCAGCAGCTTCCCAAGCTCCCCACAGCATTTT	CASSFPSSPQHF
TRBV6-6	-	-	TRBJ2-3	TGTGCCAGCAGTTACCAGTTTAAGAACACAGATACGCAGTATTTT	CASSYQFKNTDTQYF
TRBV15	-	TRBD2	TRBJ2-7	TGTGCCACCAGCAGAGGACTAGCGGGGTACGAGCAGTACTTC	CATSRGLAGYEQYF
TRBV28	-	TRBD1	TRBJ1-1	TGTGCCAGCAGGCGACAGGGATCCGGGAAGACTGAAGCTTTCTTT	CASRRQGSGKTEAFF
TRBV6-1	-	-	TRBJ2-3	TGTGCCAGCAGTGATGCACAGGCCCCAGATACGCAGTATTTT	CASSDAQAPDTQYF
TRBV28	-	-	TRBJ1-5	TGTGCCAGCAGTTTTACAGGGCACAATCAGCCCCAGCATTTT	CASSFTGHNQPQHF
TRBV30	-	TRBD2	TRBJ2-7	TGTGCCTGGAGCCGGACTAGCGCGAGCTACGAGCAGTACTTC	CAWSRTSASYEQYF
TRBV6-1	-	TRBD1	TRBJ1-1	TGTGCCAGCAGTGAAGCGGTGAACAGGGGGAACACTGAAGCTTTCTTT	CASSEAVNRGNTEAFF
TRBV19	-	-	TRBJ1-1	TGTGCCAGTAGTATGGGGCGGCACCATCGCCAGAACACTGAAGCTTTCTTT	CASSMGRHHRQNTEAFF
TRBV27	-	TRBD2	TRBJ2-1	TGTGCCAGCAGTCCTCTCGGACTAGCGGGGGGCGGTGAGCAGTTCTTC	CASSPLGLAGGGEQFF
TRBV2	-	TRBD1	TRBJ1-1	TGTGCCAGCAGAAGGGGGCACGGCACTGAAGCTTTCTTT	CASRRGHGTEAFF
TRBV19	-	-	TRBJ1-2	TGTGCCAGCCGATACAGCTTCCTTTATGGCTACACCTTC	CASRYSFLYGYTF
TRBV7-9	-	TRBD1	TRBJ2-7	TGTGCCAGCTTAAGGACAGGGGGCGGCGAGCAGTACTTC	CASLRTGGGEQYF
TRBV28	-	-	TRBJ1-2	TGTGCCAGCAGTTTAGGGGCCCTTAGTTATGGCTACACCTTC	CASSLGALSYGYTF
TRBV5-5	-	-	TRBJ1-4	TGTGCCAGCAGCTTGGGACCGGGGAACGGTGAAAAACTGTTTTTT	CASSLGPGNGEKLFF
TRBV5-1	-	TRBD1	TRBJ1-3	TGCGCCAGCAGCTTCCAGGGGGGACAGACCCTCGGAAACACCATATATTTT	CASSFQGGQTLGNTIYF
TRBV20-1	-	TRBD2	TRBJ2-3	TGCAGTGCTACGGGGGGTACGCAGTATTTT	CSATGGTQYF
TRBV4-2	-	TRBD1	TRBJ1-1	TGTGCCAGCAGCCCTCGGGTGGACAGGATGAACACTGAAGCTTTCTTT	CASSPRVDRMNTEAFF
TRBV9	-	-	TRBJ1-1	TGTGCCAGCAGCGTAGCCCCGACAGGGAACACTGAAGCTTTCTTT	CASSVAPTGNTEAFF
TRBV19	few	-	TRBJ2-1	TGTGCCAGTAGTATTTGGGGGGGCAGGCAAGACAATGAGCAGTTCTTC	CASSIWGGRQDNEQFF
TRBV11-3	-	TRBD1	TRBJ2-2	TGTGCCAGCAGCCGCCGACAGGGGGCGAACACCGGGGAGCTGTTTTTT	CASSRRQGANTGELFF
TRBV30	few	-	TRBJ2-6	TGTGCCTGGAGTGTCCGGGGCTCTGGGGCCAACGTCCTGACTTTC	CAWSVRGSGANVLTF
TRBV30	-	-	TRBJ1-3	TGTGCCTGGAGTATCGGGTCCCACACCATATATTTT	CAWSIGSHTIYF
TRBV20-1	-	-	TRBJ1-2	TGCAGTGCTATTTTCGGTTATGGCTACACCTTC	CSAIFGYGYTF
TRBV7-9	-	-	TRBJ1-5	TGTGCCAGCAGCTCCTCCCGAGGGTCCCAGCATTTT	CASSSSRGSQHF
TRBV5-4	-	TRBD2	TRBJ2-5	TGTGCCAGCAGCGCGACTAGCGGGAGGGCCGGGGGGCAAGAGACCCAGTACTTC	CASSATSGRAGGQETQYF
TRBV5-5	-	-	TRBJ2-3	TGTGCCAGCAGCTTGGCGAGGATGGCAATCGGGACAGATACGCAGTATTTT	CASSLARMAIGTDTQYF
TRBV29-1	-	-	TRBJ2-5	TGCAGCGTTGGTGGGGAGTCCCAGTACTTC	CSVGGESQYF
TRBV19	-	TRBD1	TRBJ1-5	TGTGCCAGTAGCAATACAGGGGGCGGTCAGCCCCAGCATTTT	CASSNTGGGQPQHF
TRBV5-1	-	TRBD1	TRBJ1-3	TGCGCCAGCAGCCCCACAGGGGGCCGGAGCTCTGGAAACACCATATATTTT	CASSPTGGRSSGNTIYF
TRBV5-1	-	TRBD1	TRBJ1-5	TGCGCCAGCAGCCGCGGACAGGGAGATCAGCCCCAGCATTTT	CASSRGQGDQPQHF